The 6 T cell receptor beta chains listed next were all sequenced from one sample in a study of CD8+ T cells in alopecia areata. This sample's treatment: oral pan-JAK inhibitor, 5-10 mg twice daily. Reverse transcribed after extraction, RNA yielded cDNA as the sequencing template. Assay used: immunoSEQ multiplex PCR; TCRdb lists only in-frame clones, some missing. The sample lists 150,000 to 200,000 clones, about three fifths occurring once. Source: CD4+ T cells sorted from blood, taken at approximately week 50, from a patient treated with tofacitinib. These TCRs come from a human donor with alopecia areata.

The chain links TRBV20-1 to TRBJ1-1, with D possibly being TRBD1 (5 bases). Germline CDR1 is DFQATT and CDR2 is SNEGSKA (reference sequence). This CDR3 has 11 residues. Trimming cost V 7 bases and J 3 bases, with 9 bases left between them. The DNA of the CDR3 is TGCAGTGGGGGGTGGGACACTGAAGCTTTCTTT. Its translation is CSGGWDTEAFF.

The chain employs TRBV5-6 and TRBJ2-1; 8 nucleotides agree with TRBD2. Trimming took 5 bases from V and 8 from J; bases not matched to a gene: 3. The CDR3 contains 12 residues. From germline, CDR1 is SGHDT and CDR2 YYEEEE. The CDR3 coding sequence is TGTGCCAGCAGACTAGCGGCCGATGAGCAGTTCTTC. The encoded protein is CASRLAADEQFF. The whole variable domain, remainder taken from reference TRBV5-6 and TRBJ2-1, is DAGVTQSPTHLIKTRGQQVTLRCSPKSGHDTVSWYQQALGQGPQFIFQYYEEEERQRGNFPDRFSGHQFPNYSSELNVNALLLGDSALYLCASRLAADEQFFGPGTRLTVL.

The gene calls are TRBV30 and TRBJ1-2, with D unresolved. Per the germline V gene, CDR1 is GTSNPN and CDR2 is SVGIG (reference sequence). V dropped 0 bases and J dropped 0 bases, with 17 bases sitting between them. CDR3 length: 17 amino acids. The CDR3 bases are TGTGCCTGGAGTGTCGGTTTTTCCACAGCTTCTAACTATGGCTACACCTTC. Residues: CAWSVGFSTASNYGYTF.

This chain joins TRBV6-5 and TRBJ2-6; D gene unclear. The V end was cut by 2 bases, the J end by 0 bases, with 8 bases between. Germline assignment: CDR1 MNHEY and CDR2 SVGAGI. The CDR3 runs to 16 residues. The CDR3 nucleotides are TGTGCCAGCAGTTACCTCCCCACCTCTGGGGCCAACGTCCTGACTTTC. Its protein is CASSYLPTSGANVLTF.

As concerns this clone: The same CDR3 is also encoded by other DNA sequences in this sample. The CDR3 DNA reads as TGTGCCAGCAGCCTAAAAGAGACCCAGTACTTC. Protein: CASSLKETQYF. The J gene is TRBJ2-5, the V gene TRBV7-2, with D unresolved. Trimming removed 5 bases from V and 3 bases from J, with 4 bases in between. The CDR3 is made up of 11 amino acids. CDR1 and CDR2 from the germline V gene are SGHTA and FQGNSA.

The V gene is TRBV13, the J gene TRBJ1-1; 7 bases are a match to TRBD1. Germline CDR1 and CDR2: PRHDT and FYEKMQ (reference sequence). There are 15 residues in the CDR3. Trimming cost V 0 bases and J 3 bases; bases outside gene matches: 4. The CDR3 DNA reads TGTGCCAGCAGCTTAGGCAGGGGGAGGCACACTGAAGCTTTCTTT. It specifies CASSLGRGRHTEAFF.